These 10 T cell receptor beta chains were sequenced from one sample in a study of cytomegalovirus exposure and HLA in healthy donors. The method was immunoSEQ multiplex PCR; TCRdb's version includes in-frame clones alone and lacks a portion of them. The repertoire has about 190,000 clones, 84% of them found once; the top ten carry less than 8.5%. The sample taken for sequencing was PBMCs. The receptors here all came from a man aged 18 to 29 in good health and CMV-seropositive.

V and J are TRBV19 and TRBJ1-5, with D perhaps matching TRBD1 (5 bases). CDR1 LNHDA and CDR2 SQIVND come from the germline V gene (reference sequence). Deletions cut 7 bases from V and 7 bases from J, with 14 bases between. The CDR3 consists of 13 residues. The CDR3 loop reads CASTPGGKQPQHF. CDR3 DNA sequence: TGTGCCAGTACCCCGGGGGGAAAACAGCCCCAGCATTTT.

The chain links TRBV5-8 to TRBJ2-1, with unresolved D. Germline V gene data show CDR1 as SGHTS and CDR2 as YDEGEE. The germline V and J ends were trimmed by 0 bases and 0 bases, with 10 bases remaining between them. The CDR3 spans 16 residues. DNA of the CDR3: TGTGCCAGCAGCTTGGCCGTGAGGCGCTCCTACAATGAGCAGTTCTTC. Translation: CASSLAVRRSYNEQFF.

The CDR3 sequence: CASPPAGEVSPKDTDTQYF. The CDR3 DNA sequence: TGTGCCAGCCCCCCCGCGGGAGAGGTTTCCCCCAAAGACACAGATACGCAGTATTTT. The chain links TRBV28 to TRBJ2-3; 7 nucleotides line up with TRBD2. This CDR3 has 19 residues. V was pared by 8 bases and J by 2 bases, with 22 bases of the junction left unmatched. Per the germline V gene, CDR1 is MDHEN and CDR2 is SYDVKM. The variable domain in full, completed from reference TRBV28 and TRBJ2-3, reads DVKVTQSSRYLVKRTGEKVFLECVQDMDHENMFWYRQDPGLGLRLIYFSYDVKMKEKGDIPEGYSVSREKKERFSLILESASTNQTSMYLCASPPAGEVSPKDTDTQYFGPGTRLTVL.

The chain recombines TRBV7-3 with TRBJ2-5, with D perhaps matching TRBD1 (5 bases). The CDR3 covers 15 residues. V was clipped by 0 bases and J by 2 bases, with 10 bases between them. Germline V gene sequence: CDR1 SGHTA, CDR2 FQGTGA. The CDR3 DNA follows: TGTGCCAGCAGCTTAACTCCAGGGTGGCAAGAGACCCAGTACTTC. The encoded protein is CASSLTPGWQETQYF. The full variable domain, its missing parts supplied by reference TRBV7-3 and TRBJ2-5, is GAGVSQTPSNKVTEKGKYVELRCDPISGHTALYWYRQSLGQGPEFLIYFQGTGAADDSGLPNDRFFAVRPEGSVSTLKIQRTERGDSAVYLCASSLTPGWQETQYFGPGTRLLVL.

The gene calls are TRBV28 and TRBJ1-2, with 7 bases lining up with TRBD1. Germline V gene sequence: CDR1 MDHEN, CDR2 SYDVKM. The CDR3 covers 14 residues. The junction had 8 bases not matched to a gene; V was cut back by 2 bases and J by 8 bases. In DNA form, the CDR3 reads TGTGCCAGCAGTTTAAGGAGGGGGCTGGAAGGCTACACCTTC. Protein sequence: CASSLRRGLEGYTF.

This rearrangement joins TRBV7-7 to TRBJ2-1, with 8 bases fitting TRBD2. The CDR3 loop spans 13 amino acids. The junction had 3 bases not matched to a gene; V was cut back by 4 bases and J by 7 bases. Germline CDR1 SSHAT, CDR2 FNYEAQ (reference sequence). CDR3 coding DNA: TGTGCCAGCAGCTCTTTAGCGGGGAATGAGCAGTTCTTC. It specifies CASSSLAGNEQFF.

V is TRBV27 and J is TRBJ2-1, with a tentative D call TRBD2 (6 bases). Trimming cost V 5 bases and J 1 base, with 12 bases left between them. This CDR3 contains 15 residues. Germline V lookup: CDR1 MNHEY, CDR2 SMNVEV (reference sequence). CDR3 nucleotide sequence: TGTGCCAGCAGTGGTGACGGGAGATCCTACAATGAGCAGTTCTTC. It translates to CASSGDGRSYNEQFF.

J is TRBJ2-7 and V is TRBV30; possible D gene TRBD2, 6 bases. V lost 0 bases to trimming and J lost 4 bases, with 16 bases between them. Germline CDR1 and CDR2: GTSNPN and SVGIG (reference sequence). This CDR3 has 15 residues. CDR3 protein: CAWSVPRLGLYEQYF. The CDR3 region has the DNA TGTGCCTGGAGTGTACCTCGGCTAGGACTATACGAGCAGTACTTC.

The chain couples TRBV27 to TRBJ2-1; 8 positions match TRBD2. Per the germline V gene, CDR1 is MNHEY and CDR2 is SMNVEV (reference sequence). V was pared by 7 bases and J by 3 bases, with 5 bases of the junction left unmatched. This CDR3 spans 14 amino acids. The CDR3 sequence: CASKLTSDYNEQFF. Here the CDR3 DNA reads TGTGCCAGCAAACTGACTAGCGACTACAATGAGCAGTTCTTC.

DNA for the CDR3: TGTGCCATCAGTATGGGCGCTAGCCCGAGCACAGATACGCAGTATTTT. Translated: CAISMGASPSTDTQYF. The chain has TRBV10-3 and TRBJ2-3; D perhaps matches TRBD2 (5 bases). Germline loops: CDR1 ENHRY, CDR2 SYGVKD. The CDR3 extends over 16 amino acids. V was pared by 5 bases and J by 0 bases, with 15 bases between.